These 10 T cell receptor beta chains were all obtained from the same sample, sequenced in a study of spatial heterogeneity in lung cancer. Study-level points and caveats: In tumors, expanded intratumoral alpha and beta TCR counts tracked mutation counts.

For these TCRs, the target antigens are not known. As for time point: sample taken at primary tumor resection. TCRdb re-called the 5' RACE reads with MiXCR, one entry per CDR3 protein. The repertoire holds approximately 12,000 distinct CDR3 sequences, with 9% to 14% as singletons. Sequencing used lung tumor tissue, obtained at surgery. These receptors were collected from a female donor with early-stage non-small cell lung cancer.

The chain uses TRBV20-1 and TRBJ2-5, with 10 bases that match TRBD2. V shed 7 bases and J 4 bases; nucleotides not matched to a gene: 6. Germline values: CDR1 DFQATT, CDR2 SNEGSKA (reference sequence). CDR3 size: 13 residues. CDR3 in amino acids: CSVPTSGSETQYF. The CDR3, as DNA: TGCAGTGTCCCGACTAGCGGGTCAGAGACCCAGTACTTC.

This clonotype was observed at least ten times. The chain combines TRBV30 with TRBJ2-1; D is possibly TRBD1 (6 bases). In germline, CDR1 is GTSNPN, CDR2 SVGIG (reference sequence). Trimming pared 2 bases from V and 9 bases from J, leaving 11 bases between. This CDR3 is built from 12 residues. CDR3 in DNA: TGTGCCTGGAGTCCCTCCAGGGGTGAGCAGTTCTTC. It encodes CAWSPSRGEQFF.

This clonotype was found many times. The chain links TRBV27 to TRBJ2-2; D ambiguous. The CDR3 loop spans 13 amino acids. Trimming stripped 5 bases from V and 3 bases from J, with 7 bases between. Germline CDR1 is MNHEY and CDR2 is SMNVEV (reference sequence). CDR3 sequence reads: CASSRRDTGELFF. As DNA, the CDR3 is TGTGCCAGCAGTAGAAGAGACACCGGGGAGCTGTTTTTT.

This clonotype ranks as medium-sized. The chain employs TRBV3-1 and TRBJ1-1; no reliable D call. V lost 6 bases, J lost 4 bases, and 6 bases lay in between. The CDR3 is made up of 11 amino acids. Germline CDR1 and CDR2: LGHDT and YNNKEL (reference sequence). In DNA, the CDR3 is TGTGCCAGCAGGGGTGGCACTGAAGCTTTCTTT. This encodes CASRGGTEAFF.

The chain is built from TRBV10-3 and TRBJ1-5; D is uncertain. The CDR3 has 15 residues. The V end was cut by 0 bases, the J end by 3 bases, with 9 bases between. CDR1 is ENHRY and CDR2 is SYGVKD in the germline V gene. CDR3 sequence: CAISESSQSNQPQHF. The CDR3 nucleotides read TGTGCCATCAGTGAGTCGAGTCAATCCAATCAGCCCCAGCATTTT.

This clonotype was detected a few times. V is TRBV4-1 and J is TRBJ1-4, with TRBD1 identical over 7 bases. Per germline, CDR1 MGHRA and CDR2 YSYEKL. This CDR3 contains 15 residues. J gave up 2 bases and V 4 bases, and 4 bases lay outside the gene matches. The CDR3 protein is CASSRTGFTNEKLFF. CDR3 sequence (DNA): TGCGCCAGCAGCCGGACAGGATTTACTAATGAAAAACTGTTTTTT.

In this sample, this clonotype turned up many times. The chain recombines TRBV7-2 with TRBJ2-7, with D tentatively TRBD1 (5 bases). V was pared by 1 base and J by 7 bases, with 11 bases between. CDR1 SGHTA and CDR2 FQGNSA come from the germline V gene. This CDR3 has 13 residues. The CDR3 sequence is CASSLVGKGEQYF. The CDR3 DNA follows: TGTGCCAGCAGCTTAGTAGGCAAGGGGGAGCAGTACTTC.

The V gene is TRBV6-2 or TRBV6-3, the J gene TRBJ2-2, with D tentatively TRBD2 (6 bases). Germline V lookup: CDR1 MNHEY, CDR2 SVGEGT. The ends were cut back, 6 bases at V and 6 bases at J, with 20 bases in the middle. This CDR3 comprises 16 residues. The CDR3 loop reads CASRPATSVGAGELFF. The CDR3 coding sequence is TGTGCCAGCAGACCCGCGACTAGTGTCGGGGCCGGGGAGCTGTTTTTT.

This clonotype appeared many times. The rearrangement uses TRBV7-8 and TRBJ2-7; 8 nucleotides align to TRBD1. The germline CDR1 and CDR2 sequences are SGHVS and FQNEAQ. V dropped 5 bases and J dropped 7; count of bases not matched to a gene: 13. CDR3 size: 15 residues. The CDR3 is CASSQTDRGVGEQYF. As DNA, the CDR3 is TGTGCCAGCAGCCAAACCGACAGGGGTGTGGGTGAGCAGTACTTC.

This clonotype was seen at least ten times. This chain joins TRBV5-1 and TRBJ1-6; D possibly corresponds to TRBD1 (6 bases). The germline gives CDR1 SGHRS, CDR2 YFSETQ. V was shortened by 0 bases and J by 9 bases, with 19 bases between the two germline ends. CDR3 length equals 17 residues. The CDR3 region has the DNA TGCGCCAGCAGCTTGGGCCCGGGGGGGCCCTATTCTTCACCCCTCCACTTT. Translating it yields CASSLGPGGPYSSPLHF.